The entry below describes one T cell receptor beta chain. The target antigen is unknown. The entry originates in a study of CD8 T cells in ankylosing spondylitis. Study outcomes and limitations: The study identified a TCR beta motif of under ten highly homologous variants that appeared characteristic of ankylosing spondylitis blood. Disease-linked clones reportedly concentrated significantly in matched ankylosing spondylitis synovial fluid.

Library preparation for TCR beta used quantitative 5'-RACE with molecular barcodes. TCRdb reprocessed the 5' RACE reads with MiXCR, giving one entry per CDR3 protein. The sample includes under 950,000 distinct CDR3 sequences, 15% to 20% of them seen just once. V lost 5 bases and J lost 2; bases outside the gene matches: 10. This CDR3 region has 17 residues. Germline V gene data show CDR1 as MNHNS and CDR2 as SASEGT. The material sequenced was blood, either unsorted or a sorted T cell fraction (not recorded which). V is TRBV6-1 and J is TRBJ2-3, with 10 bases that match TRBD2. The sequence was obtained from a male donor with ankylosing spondylitis. The CDR3 sequence: CASSPNLAGVTTDTQYF. CDR3 nucleotides: TGTGCCAGCAGTCCCAATCTAGCGGGAGTTACCACAGATACGCAGTATTTT.